One sample yielded the 3 T cell receptor beta chains listed below, sequenced in a study of T cell clonotyping in hematopoietic cell transplantation. Only in-frame clones appear in the TCRdb table, and some are missing; sequencing was by immunoSEQ multiplex PCR. The sample includes about 11,000 clones, approximately 89% seen only once; the top ten take 0.79%. The sample taken for sequencing was peripheral blood mononuclear cells. These TCRs come from a woman in her 50s in good health. Some clones in this sample may be carry-over from other donors' samples.

The chain joins TRBV6-5 to TRBJ1-1; 7 nucleotides line up with TRBD1. The CDR3 length is 13 residues. With V trimmed by 5 bases and J by 4 bases, 4 bases remained unmatched. CDR1 and CDR2 (germline): MNHEY, SVGAGI. The CDR3 DNA follows: TGTGCCAGCAGTAATACAGGGGTCACTGAAGCTTTCTTT. Protein product: CASSNTGVTEAFF.

The CDR3 region has the DNA TGTGCCTGGAGTCAAGGTAGAGGGGGCTCGGGGCCCCAGCATTTT. Its translation: CAWSQGRGGSGPQHF. V and J are TRBV30 and TRBJ1-5, with TRBD1 matching 7 bases. CDR1 GTSNPN and CDR2 SVGIG come from the germline V gene (reference sequence). The CDR3 has 15 amino acids. J lost 9 bases, V lost 2 bases, and 13 bases had no gene match.

The chain carries TRBV6-5 and TRBJ1-1; maybe TRBD1 (5 bases). CDR1 MNHEY and CDR2 SVGAGI come from the germline V gene. Trimming cost V 2 bases and J 2 bases, with 9 bases left between them. CDR3 length: 14 amino acids. The CDR3 DNA reads as TGTGCCAGCAGTTACATAAGGGACAACACTGAAGCTTTCTTT. Amino acid sequence: CASSYIRDNTEAFF.